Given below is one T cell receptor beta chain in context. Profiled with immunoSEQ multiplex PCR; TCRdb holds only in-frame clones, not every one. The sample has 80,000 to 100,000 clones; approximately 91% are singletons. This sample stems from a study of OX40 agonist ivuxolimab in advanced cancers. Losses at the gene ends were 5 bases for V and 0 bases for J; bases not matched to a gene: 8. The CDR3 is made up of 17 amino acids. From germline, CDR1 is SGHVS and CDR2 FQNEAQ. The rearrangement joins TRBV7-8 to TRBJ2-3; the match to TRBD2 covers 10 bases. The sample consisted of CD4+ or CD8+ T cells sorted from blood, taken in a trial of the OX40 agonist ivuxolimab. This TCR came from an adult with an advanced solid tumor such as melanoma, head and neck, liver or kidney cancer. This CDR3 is CASSPQAGGLSTDTQYF. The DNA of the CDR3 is TGTGCCAGCAGCCCTCAAGCGGGAGGGTTGAGCACAGATACGCAGTATTTT. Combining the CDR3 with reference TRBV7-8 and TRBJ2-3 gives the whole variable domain GAGVSQSPRYKVAKRGQDVALRCDPISGHVSLFWYQQALGQGPEFLTYFQNEAQLDKSGLPSDRFFAERPEGSVSTLKIQRTQQEDSAVYLCASSPQAGGLSTDTQYFGPGTRLTVL.